This T cell receptor beta chain was captured by sequencing in a study of cytomegalovirus exposure and HLA in healthy donors. Study-wide results and caveats: An analysis was carried out at a later point. It showed that HLA-associated TCR beta chains were more clonally expanded than equally common non-associated chains. As immune exposure information, only CMV serostatus was available. HLA alleles were associated with 16,951 TCR beta sequences in a later analysis at 0.05 false discovery rate.

PCR employed 60 Vbeta and 13 Jbeta primers. Profiled with immunoSEQ multiplex PCR; TCRdb holds only in-frame clones, not every one. Among about 120,000 clones, around three quarters were seen once, and the ten largest hold less than 3%. About this clone: Antigen unknown.

The CDR3 is made up of 14 amino acids. Trimming pared 7 bases from V and 0 bases from J, leaving 10 bases between. Germline CDR1 is MNHNS and CDR2 is SASEGT. The gene calls are TRBV6-1 and TRBJ1-3; perhaps TRBD1 as D (6 bases). This TCR was sampled from a woman in her thirties or forties in good health and CMV-seropositive. What was sequenced was PBMCs. The CDR3 bases are TGTGCCAGCACAGGGGTACGCTCTGGAAACACCATATATTTT. Encoded protein: CASTGVRSGNTIYF.